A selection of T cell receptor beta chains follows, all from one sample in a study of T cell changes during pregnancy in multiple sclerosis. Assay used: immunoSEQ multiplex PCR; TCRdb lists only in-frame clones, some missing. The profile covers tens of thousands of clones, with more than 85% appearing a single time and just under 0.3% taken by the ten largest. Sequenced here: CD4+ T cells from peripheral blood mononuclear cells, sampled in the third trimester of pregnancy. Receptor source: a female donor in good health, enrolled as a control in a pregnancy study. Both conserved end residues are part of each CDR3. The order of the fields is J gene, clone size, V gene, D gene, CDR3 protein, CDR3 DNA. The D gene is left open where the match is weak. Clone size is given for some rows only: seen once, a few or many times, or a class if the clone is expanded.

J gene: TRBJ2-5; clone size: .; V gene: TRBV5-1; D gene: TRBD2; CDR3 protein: CASSTRLAKETQYF; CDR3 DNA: TGCGCCAGCAGCACCCGACTAGCGAAAGAGACCCAGTACTTC
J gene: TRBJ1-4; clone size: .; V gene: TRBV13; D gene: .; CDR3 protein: CASSRSGNLGEKLFF; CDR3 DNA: TGTGCCAGCAGCCGATCAGGGAATCTGGGGGAAAAACTGTTTTTT
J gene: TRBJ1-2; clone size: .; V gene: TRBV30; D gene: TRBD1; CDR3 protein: CAWIQDRGGGYTF; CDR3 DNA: TGTGCCTGGATCCAGGACAGGGGTGGCGGCTACACCTTC
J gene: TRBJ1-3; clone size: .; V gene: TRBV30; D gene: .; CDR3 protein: CASHGDSSGNTIYF; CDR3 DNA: TGTGCCTCCCACGGGGATTCCTCTGGAAACACCATATATTTT
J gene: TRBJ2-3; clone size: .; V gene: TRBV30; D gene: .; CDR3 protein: CAWSGRVSTDTQYF; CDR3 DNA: TGTGCCTGGAGTGGGCGGGTAAGCACAGATACGCAGTATTTT
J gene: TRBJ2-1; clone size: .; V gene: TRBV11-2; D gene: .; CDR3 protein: CASSLGRIRNEQFF; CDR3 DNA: TGTGCCAGCAGCTTAGGCAGGATTCGGAATGAGCAGTTCTTC
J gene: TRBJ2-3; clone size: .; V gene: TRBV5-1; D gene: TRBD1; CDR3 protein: CASSLVQGGTDTQYF; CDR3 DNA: TGCGCCAGCAGCTTGGTTCAGGGGGGCACAGATACGCAGTATTTT
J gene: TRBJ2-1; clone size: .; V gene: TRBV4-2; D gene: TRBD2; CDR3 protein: CASSQDGGGGHYNEQFF; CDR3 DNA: TGTGCCAGCAGCCAAGATGGTGGCGGGGGGCACTACAATGAGCAGTTCTTC
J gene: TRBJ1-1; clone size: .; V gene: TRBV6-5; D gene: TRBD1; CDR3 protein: CASTITHTGAEAFF; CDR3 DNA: TGTGCCAGCACCATAACTCACACAGGGGCTGAAGCTTTCTTT
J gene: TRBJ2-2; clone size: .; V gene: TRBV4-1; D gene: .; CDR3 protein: CASSQDSRLLGELFF; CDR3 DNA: TGCGCCAGCAGCCAAGATTCTAGGCTACTCGGGGAGCTGTTTTTT
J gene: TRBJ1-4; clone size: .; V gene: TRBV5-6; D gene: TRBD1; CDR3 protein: CASSWRLGTGRSTNEKLFF; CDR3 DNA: TGTGCCAGCAGCTGGCGATTAGGGACAGGGAGATCAACTAATGAAAAACTGTTTTTT
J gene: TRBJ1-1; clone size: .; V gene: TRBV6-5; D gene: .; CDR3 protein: CASRSRVRFTSEAFF; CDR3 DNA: TGTGCCAGCAGGTCCCGAGTCCGGTTTACTTCGGAAGCTTTCTTT
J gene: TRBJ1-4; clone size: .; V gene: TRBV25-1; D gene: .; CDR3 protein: CASSGTRGSEKLFF; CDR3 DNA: TGTGCCAGCAGTGGGACCCGCGGGAGTGAAAAACTGTTTTTT
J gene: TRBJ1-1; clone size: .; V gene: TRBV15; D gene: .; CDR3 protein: CATSRDSGRRAEAFF; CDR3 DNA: TGTGCCACCAGCAGAGATTCGGGAAGGCGCGCCGAAGCTTTCTTT
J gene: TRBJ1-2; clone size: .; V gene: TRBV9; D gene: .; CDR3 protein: CASSVVGGGYTF; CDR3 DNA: TGTGCCAGCAGCGTAGTGGGGGGGGGCTACACCTTC
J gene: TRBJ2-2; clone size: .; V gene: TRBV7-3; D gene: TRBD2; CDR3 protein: CASSALQPSGGTGELFF; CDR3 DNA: TGTGCCAGCAGCGCCCTGCAGCCTAGCGGGGGCACCGGGGAGCTGTTTTTT
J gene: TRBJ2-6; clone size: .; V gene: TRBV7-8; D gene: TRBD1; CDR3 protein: CASSLSGTGASGANVLTF; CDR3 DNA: TGTGCCAGCAGCTTATCCGGGACAGGAGCCTCTGGGGCCAACGTCCTGACTTTC
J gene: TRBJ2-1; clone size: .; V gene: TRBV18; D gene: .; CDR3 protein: CASSPVMGVYNEQFF; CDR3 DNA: TGTGCCAGCTCACCCGTGATGGGCGTCTACAATGAGCAGTTCTTC
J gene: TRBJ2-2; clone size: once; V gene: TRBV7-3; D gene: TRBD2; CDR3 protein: CASGSGGTGELFF; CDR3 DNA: TGTGCCAGCGGTTCCGGGGGGACCGGGGAGCTGTTTTTT
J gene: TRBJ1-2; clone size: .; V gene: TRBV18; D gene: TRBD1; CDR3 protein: CASSSQGDYGYTF; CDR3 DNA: TGTGCCAGCTCATCACAGGGGGACTATGGCTACACCTTC
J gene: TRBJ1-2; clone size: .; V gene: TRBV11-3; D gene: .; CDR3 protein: CASSLEQAWGYTF; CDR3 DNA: TGTGCCAGCAGCTTAGAACAGGCGTGGGGCTACACCTTC
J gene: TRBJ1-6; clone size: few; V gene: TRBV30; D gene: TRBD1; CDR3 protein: CAWNQGVNSPLHF; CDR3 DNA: TGTGCCTGGAATCAGGGGGTCAATTCACCCCTCCACTTT
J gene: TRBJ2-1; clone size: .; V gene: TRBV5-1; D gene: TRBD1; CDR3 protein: CASSGWTGGNYNEQFF; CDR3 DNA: TGCGCCAGCAGCGGATGGACAGGGGGAAATTACAATGAGCAGTTCTTC
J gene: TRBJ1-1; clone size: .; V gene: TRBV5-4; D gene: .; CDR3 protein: CASSLRQPF; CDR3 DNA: TGTGCCAGCAGCTTGCGACAGCCATTT
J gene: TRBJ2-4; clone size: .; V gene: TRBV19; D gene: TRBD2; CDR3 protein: CASSIQRGGKNIQYF; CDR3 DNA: TGTGCCAGTAGTATCCAGCGGGGGGGCAAAAACATTCAGTACTTC
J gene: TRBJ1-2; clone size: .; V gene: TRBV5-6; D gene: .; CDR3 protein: CASSARDNYGYTF; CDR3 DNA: TGTGCCAGCAGCGCGAGGGATAACTATGGCTACACCTTC
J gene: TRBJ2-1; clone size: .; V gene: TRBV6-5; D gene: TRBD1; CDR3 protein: CASSGQGAWEQFF; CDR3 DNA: TGTGCCAGCAGTGGGCAGGGGGCCTGGGAGCAGTTCTTC
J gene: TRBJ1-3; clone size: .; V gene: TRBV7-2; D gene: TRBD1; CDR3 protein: CASSLGQGSSGNTTYF; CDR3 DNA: TGTGCCAGCAGCCTGGGACAGGGGAGCTCTGGAAACACCACATATTTT
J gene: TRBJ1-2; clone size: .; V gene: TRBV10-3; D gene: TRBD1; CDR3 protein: CAISGRTGGAYGYTF; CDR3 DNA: TGTGCCATCAGTGGCCGGACAGGGGGCGCCTATGGCTACACCTTC
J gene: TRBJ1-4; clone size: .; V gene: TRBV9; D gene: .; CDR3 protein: CASSEGLINEKLFF; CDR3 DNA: TGTGCCAGCAGCGAGGGGCTGATTAATGAAAAACTGTTTTTT
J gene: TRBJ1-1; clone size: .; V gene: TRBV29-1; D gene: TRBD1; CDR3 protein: CSVERTGGGEAFF; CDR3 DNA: TGCAGCGTTGAGAGGACAGGGGGCGGGGAAGCTTTCTTT
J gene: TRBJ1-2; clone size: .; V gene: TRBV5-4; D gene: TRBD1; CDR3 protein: CASSLGDRDYGYTF; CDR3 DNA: TGTGCCAGCAGCTTGGGGGACAGGGACTATGGCTACACCTTC
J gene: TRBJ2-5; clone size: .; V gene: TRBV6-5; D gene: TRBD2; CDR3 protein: CASSPGLGGQETQYF; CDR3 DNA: TGTGCCAGCAGTCCCGGGCTGGGGGGGCAAGAGACCCAGTACTTC
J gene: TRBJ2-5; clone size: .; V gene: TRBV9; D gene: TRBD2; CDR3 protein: CASSVAPGGETQYF; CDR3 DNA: TGTGCCAGCAGCGTAGCTCCGGGAGGGGAGACCCAGTACTTC
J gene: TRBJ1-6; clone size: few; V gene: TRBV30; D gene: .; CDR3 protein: CAWSGGVIYNSPLHF; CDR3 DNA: TGTGCCTGGAGCGGAGGGGTAATTTATAATTCACCCCTCCACTTT
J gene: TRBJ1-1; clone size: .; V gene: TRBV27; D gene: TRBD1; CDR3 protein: CASSTGGNMNTEAFF; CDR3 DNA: TGTGCCAGCAGTACAGGGGGTAACATGAACACTGAAGCTTTCTTT
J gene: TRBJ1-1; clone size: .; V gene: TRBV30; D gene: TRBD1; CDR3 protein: CAWSSGTVTEAFF; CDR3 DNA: TGTGCCTGGAGTTCCGGGACAGTCACTGAAGCTTTCTTT
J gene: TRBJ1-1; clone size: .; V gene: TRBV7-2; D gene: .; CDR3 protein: CASSFGEGYTEAFF; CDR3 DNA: TGTGCCAGCAGCTTCGGAGAGGGTTACACTGAAGCTTTCTTT
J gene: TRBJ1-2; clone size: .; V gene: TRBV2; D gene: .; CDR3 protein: CASSPGVGYGYTF; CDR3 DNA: TGTGCCAGCAGCCCAGGGGTTGGCTATGGCTACACCTTC
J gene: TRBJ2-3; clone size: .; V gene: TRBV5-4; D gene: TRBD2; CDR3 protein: CASSSGGLAGGHTDTQYF; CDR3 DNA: TGTGCCAGCAGCTCGGGGGGACTAGCGGGGGGACACACAGATACGCAGTATTTT
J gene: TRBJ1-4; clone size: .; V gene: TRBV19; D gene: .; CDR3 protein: CASSIGQNNEKLFF; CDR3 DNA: TGTGCCAGTAGTATAGGGCAGAATAATGAAAAACTGTTTTTT
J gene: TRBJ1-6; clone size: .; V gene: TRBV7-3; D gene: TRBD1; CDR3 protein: CASSLGQGYSPLHF; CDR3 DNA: TGTGCCAGCAGCTTGGGACAGGGTTATTCACCCCTCCACTTT
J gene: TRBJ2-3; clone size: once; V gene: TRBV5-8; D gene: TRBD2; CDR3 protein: CASSLGSGGNTDTQYF; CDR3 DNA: TGTGCCAGCAGCTTAGGTAGCGGGGGGAACACAGATACGCAGTATTTT
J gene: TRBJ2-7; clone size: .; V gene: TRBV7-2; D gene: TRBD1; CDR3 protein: CASSSATDRTSYEQYF; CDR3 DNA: TGTGCCAGCAGCTCAGCGACGGACAGGACTTCCTACGAGCAGTACTTC
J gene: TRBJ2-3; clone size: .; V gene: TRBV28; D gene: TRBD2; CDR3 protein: CASRDAGVPTDTQYF; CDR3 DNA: TGTGCCAGCAGGGACGCGGGGGTTCCGACAGATACGCAGTATTTT
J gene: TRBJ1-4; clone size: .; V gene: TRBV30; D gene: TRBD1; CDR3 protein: CAWSRGPTNEKLFF; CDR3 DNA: TGTGCCTGGAGCAGGGGGCCCACTAATGAAAAACTGTTTTTT
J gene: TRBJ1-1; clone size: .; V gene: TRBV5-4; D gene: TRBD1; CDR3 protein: CASSLVNRGQTEAFF; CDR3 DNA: TGTGCCAGCAGCTTGGTCAACAGGGGGCAAACTGAAGCTTTCTTT
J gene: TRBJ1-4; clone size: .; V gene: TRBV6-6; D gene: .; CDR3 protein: CASSRGSTNEKLFF; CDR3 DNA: TGTGCCAGCAGTAGGGGTAGCACTAATGAAAAACTGTTTTTT